Each of the 7 T cell receptor beta chains below was sequenced from the same sample in a study of graft-versus-host responses after intestinal transplantation. The repertoire was sequenced with immunoSEQ multiplex PCR; TCRdb's copy has only in-frame clones and lacks some. The sample consists of more than 80,000 clones, 85% to 90% of them appearing once. These receptors have no identified antigens. The material sequenced was unstimulated CD4+ T cells sorted from spleen or lymph node cells, taken before intestinal transplant. These receptors were collected from a human donor who received an intestinal transplant.

The rearrangement uses TRBV2 and TRBJ1-2, with 8 bases identical to TRBD1. Trimming removed 6 bases from V and 2 bases from J; junction bases left unmatched: 8. Germline V gene data show CDR1 as SNHLY and CDR2 as FYNNEI. This CDR3 is built from 15 residues. Here the CDR3 reads CASRSGTGVNYGYTF. The DNA for the CDR3 is TGTGCCAGCAGATCCGGGACAGGAGTCAACTATGGCTACACCTTC. The full variable domain, its missing parts supplied by reference TRBV2 and TRBJ1-2, is EPEVTQTPSHQVTQMGQEVILRCVPISNHLYFYWYRQILGQKVEFLVSFYNNEISEKSEIFDDQFSVERPDGSNFTLKIRSTKLEDSAMYFCASRSGTGVNYGYTFGSGTRLTVV.

This clone was seen a single time. This chain joins TRBV2 and TRBJ1-2, with D unresolved. Trimming cost V 7 bases and J 6 bases, with 9 bases left between them. From germline, CDR1 is SNHLY and CDR2 FYNNEI. There are 11 residues in the CDR3. The DNA of the CDR3 is TGTGCCAGCACGAGGGAGGATGGCTACACCTTC. Its protein product is CASTREDGYTF.

The genes are TRBV5-1 and TRBJ2-4; a weak D match, TRBD1 (6 bases). The CDR3 has 18 residues. Trimming stripped 8 bases from V and 0 bases from J, with 24 bases between. Germline CDR1 is SGHRS and CDR2 is YFSETQ. The CDR3 coding sequence is TGCGCCAGTGAAGGCCGGGACAAAAGAGTTATAGCCAAAAACATTCAGTACTTC. Translation gives CASEGRDKRVIAKNIQYF.

The gene calls are TRBV2 and TRBJ2-7; D gene uncertain. CDR3 size: 14 residues. V was clipped by 5 bases and J by 1 base, with 12 bases between them. Germline-derived CDR1 and CDR2 are SNHLY and FYNNEI. This CDR3 reads CASSLDIRSYEQYF. The CDR3 nucleotides read TGTGCCAGCAGTCTCGACATCCGATCCTACGAGCAGTACTTC.

The rearrangement links TRBV29-1 to TRBJ1-2, with D possibly being TRBD1 (6 bases). The CDR3 loop spans 12 amino acids. The ends were cut back, 8 bases at V and 0 bases at J, with 10 bases in the middle. In germline, CDR1 is SQVTM, CDR2 ANQGSEA. As DNA, the CDR3 is TGCAGCCAATGGACAGCTAACTATGGCTACACCTTC. This gives the protein CSQWTANYGYTF.

The CDR3 protein is CASSSSPGTANYGYTF. The CDR3 DNA reads TGTGCCAGCAGTTCGTCTCCCGGGACAGCTAACTATGGCTACACCTTC. The chain links TRBV28 to TRBJ1-2; 7 positions match TRBD1. V lost 4 bases and J lost 0; bases outside the gene matches: 8. This CDR3 spans 16 amino acids. Germline CDR1 MDHEN, CDR2 SYDVKM.

CDR3 amino acids: CASSPGIATNEKLFF. The CDR3 DNA sequence: TGTGCCAGCAGCCCCGGGATCGCAACTAATGAAAAACTGTTTTTT. The chain employs TRBV6-5 and TRBJ1-4, with D uncertain. With 6 bases removed from V and 0 bases from J, the gap between germline ends came to 11 bases. Germline CDR1 MNHEY, CDR2 SVGAGI. The length of the CDR3 is 15 residues.